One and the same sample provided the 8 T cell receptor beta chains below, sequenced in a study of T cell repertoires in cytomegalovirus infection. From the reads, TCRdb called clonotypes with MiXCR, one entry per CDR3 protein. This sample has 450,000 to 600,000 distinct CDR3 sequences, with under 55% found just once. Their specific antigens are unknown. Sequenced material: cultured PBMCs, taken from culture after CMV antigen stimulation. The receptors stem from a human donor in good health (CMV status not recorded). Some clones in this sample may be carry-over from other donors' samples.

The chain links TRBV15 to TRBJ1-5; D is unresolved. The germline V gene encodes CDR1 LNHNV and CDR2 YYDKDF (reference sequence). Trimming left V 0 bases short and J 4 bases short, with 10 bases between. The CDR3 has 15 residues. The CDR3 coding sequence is TGTGCCACCAGCAGAGATTTGGGTGTGAATCAGCCCCAGCATTTT. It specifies CATSRDLGVNQPQHF. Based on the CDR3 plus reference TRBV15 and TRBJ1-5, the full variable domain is DAMVIQNPRYQVTQFGKPVTLSCSQTLNHNVMYWYQQKSSQAPKLLFHYYDKDFNNEADTPDNFQSRRPNTSFCFLDIRSPGLGDTAMYLCATSRDLGVNQPQHFGDGTRLSIL.

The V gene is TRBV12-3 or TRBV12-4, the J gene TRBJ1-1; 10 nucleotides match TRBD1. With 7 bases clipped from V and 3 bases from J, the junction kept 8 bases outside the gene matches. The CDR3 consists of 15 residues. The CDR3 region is CASTHRQGADTEAFF. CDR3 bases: TGTGCCAGCACTCACAGACAGGGGGCGGACACTGAAGCTTTCTTT.

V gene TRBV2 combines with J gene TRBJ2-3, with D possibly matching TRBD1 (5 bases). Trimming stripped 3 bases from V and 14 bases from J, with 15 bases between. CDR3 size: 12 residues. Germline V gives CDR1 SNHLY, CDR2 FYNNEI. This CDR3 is CASSDRAPRRYF. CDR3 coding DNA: TGTGCCAGCAGTGACAGGGCCCCCAGGAGGTATTTT.

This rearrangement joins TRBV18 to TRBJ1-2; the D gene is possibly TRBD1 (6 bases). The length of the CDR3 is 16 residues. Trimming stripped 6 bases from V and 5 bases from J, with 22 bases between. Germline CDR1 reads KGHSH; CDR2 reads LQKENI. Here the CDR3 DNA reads TGTGCCAGCTCTCCCCTCAGGGACACGGACCAATATGGCTACACCTTC. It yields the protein CASSPLRDTDQYGYTF.

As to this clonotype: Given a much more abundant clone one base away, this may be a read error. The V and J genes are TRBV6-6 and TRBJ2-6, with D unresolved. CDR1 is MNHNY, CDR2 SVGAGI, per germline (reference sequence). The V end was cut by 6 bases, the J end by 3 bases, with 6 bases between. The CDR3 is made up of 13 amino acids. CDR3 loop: CASRTYGANVLTF. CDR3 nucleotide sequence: TGTGCCAGCAGAACCTATGGGGCCAACGTCCTGACTTTC.

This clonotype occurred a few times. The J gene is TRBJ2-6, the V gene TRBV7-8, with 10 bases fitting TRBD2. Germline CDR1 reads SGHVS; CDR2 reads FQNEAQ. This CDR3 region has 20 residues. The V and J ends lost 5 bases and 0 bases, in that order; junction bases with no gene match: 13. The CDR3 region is CASSDAGTSASFSGANVLTF. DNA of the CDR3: TGTGCCAGCAGCGATGCCGGGACTAGCGCGAGTTTCTCTGGGGCCAACGTCCTGACTTTC.

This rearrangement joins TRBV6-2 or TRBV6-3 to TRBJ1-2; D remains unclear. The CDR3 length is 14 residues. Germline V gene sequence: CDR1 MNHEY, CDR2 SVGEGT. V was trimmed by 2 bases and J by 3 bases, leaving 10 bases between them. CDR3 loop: CASSYLGRYYGYTF. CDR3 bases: TGTGCCAGCAGTTACCTAGGGCGGTACTATGGCTACACCTTC.

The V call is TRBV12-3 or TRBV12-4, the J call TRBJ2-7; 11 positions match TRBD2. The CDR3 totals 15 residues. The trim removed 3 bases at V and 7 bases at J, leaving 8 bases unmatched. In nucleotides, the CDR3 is TGTGCCAGCAGTTTCTTCCTAGCGGGAGGTGGTGAGCAGTACTTC. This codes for CASSFFLAGGGEQYF.